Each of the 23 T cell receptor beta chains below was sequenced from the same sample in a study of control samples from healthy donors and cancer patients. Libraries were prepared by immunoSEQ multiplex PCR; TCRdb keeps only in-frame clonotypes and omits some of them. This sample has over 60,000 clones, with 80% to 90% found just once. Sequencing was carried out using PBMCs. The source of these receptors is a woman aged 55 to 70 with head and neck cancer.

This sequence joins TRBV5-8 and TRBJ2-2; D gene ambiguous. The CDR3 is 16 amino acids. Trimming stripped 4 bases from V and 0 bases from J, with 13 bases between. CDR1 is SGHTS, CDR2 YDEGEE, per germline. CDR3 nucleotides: TGTGCCAGCAGCGATCTACAGCGAGCGAACACCGGGGAGCTGTTTTTT. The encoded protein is CASSDLQRANTGELFF.

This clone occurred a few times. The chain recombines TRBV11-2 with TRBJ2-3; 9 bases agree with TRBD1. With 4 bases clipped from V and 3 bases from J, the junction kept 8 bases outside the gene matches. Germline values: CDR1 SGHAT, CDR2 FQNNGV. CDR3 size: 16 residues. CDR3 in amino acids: CASSSVRDRATDTQYF. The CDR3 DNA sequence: TGTGCCAGCAGCTCAGTCCGGGACAGGGCGACAGATACGCAGTATTTT.

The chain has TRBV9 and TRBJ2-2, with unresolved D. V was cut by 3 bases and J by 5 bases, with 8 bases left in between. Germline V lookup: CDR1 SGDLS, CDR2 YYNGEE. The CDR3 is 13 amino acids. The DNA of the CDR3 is TGTGCCAGCAGCGCCAGCGCAACCGGGGAGCTGTTTTTT. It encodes CASSASATGELFF.

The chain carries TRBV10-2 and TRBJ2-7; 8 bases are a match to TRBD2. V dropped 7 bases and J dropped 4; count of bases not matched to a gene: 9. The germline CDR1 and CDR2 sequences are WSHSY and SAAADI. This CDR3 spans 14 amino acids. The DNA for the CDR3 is TGCGCCAGCACACTGGCGGGAGGAGGGTACGAGCAGTACTTC. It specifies CASTLAGGGYEQYF.

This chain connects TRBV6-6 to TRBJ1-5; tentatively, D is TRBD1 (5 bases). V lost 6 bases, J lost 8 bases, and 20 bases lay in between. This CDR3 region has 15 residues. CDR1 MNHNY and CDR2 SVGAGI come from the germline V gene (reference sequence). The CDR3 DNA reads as TGTGCCAGCAGACCGGGACCCACACCGACAGAGCCCCAGCATTTT. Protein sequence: CASRPGPTPTEPQHF.

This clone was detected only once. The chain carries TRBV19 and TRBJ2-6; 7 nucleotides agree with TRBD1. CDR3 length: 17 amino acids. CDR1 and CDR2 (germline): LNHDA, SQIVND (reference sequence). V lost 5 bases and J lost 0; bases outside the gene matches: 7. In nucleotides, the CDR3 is TGTGCCAGTAGTTCTAGGGACAGAATCTCTGGGGCCAACGTCCTGACTTTC. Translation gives CASSSRDRISGANVLTF. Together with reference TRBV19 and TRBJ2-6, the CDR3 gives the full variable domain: DGGITQSPKYLFRKEGQNVTLSCEQNLNHDAMYWYRQDPGQGLRLIYYSQIVNDFQKGDIAEGYSVSREKKESFPLTVTSAQKNPTAFYLCASSSRDRISGANVLTFGAGSRLTVL.

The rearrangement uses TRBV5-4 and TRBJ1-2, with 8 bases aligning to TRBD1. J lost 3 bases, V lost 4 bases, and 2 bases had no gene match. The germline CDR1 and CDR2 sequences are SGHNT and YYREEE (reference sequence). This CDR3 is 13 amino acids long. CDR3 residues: CASSKQGDYGYTF. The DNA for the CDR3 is TGTGCCAGCAGCAAACAGGGGGACTATGGCTACACCTTC. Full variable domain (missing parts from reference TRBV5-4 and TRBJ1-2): ETGVTQSPTHLIKTRGQQVTLRCSSQSGHNTVSWYQQALGQGPQFIFQYYREEENGRGNFPPRFSGLQFPNYSSELNVNALELDDSALYLCASSKQGDYGYTFGSGTRLTVV.

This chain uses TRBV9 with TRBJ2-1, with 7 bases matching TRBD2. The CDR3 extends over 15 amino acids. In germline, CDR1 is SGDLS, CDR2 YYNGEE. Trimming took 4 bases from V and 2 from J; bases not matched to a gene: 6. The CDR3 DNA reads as TGTGCCAGCAGCATACGGGAGGCGCCCTACAATGAGCAGTTCTTC. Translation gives CASSIREAPYNEQFF.

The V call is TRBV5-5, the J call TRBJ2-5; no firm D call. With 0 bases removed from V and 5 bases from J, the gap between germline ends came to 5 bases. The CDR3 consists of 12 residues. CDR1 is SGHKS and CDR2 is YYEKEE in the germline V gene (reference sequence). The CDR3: CASSLGDETQYF. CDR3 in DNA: TGTGCCAGCAGCTTGGGCGATGAGACCCAGTACTTC.

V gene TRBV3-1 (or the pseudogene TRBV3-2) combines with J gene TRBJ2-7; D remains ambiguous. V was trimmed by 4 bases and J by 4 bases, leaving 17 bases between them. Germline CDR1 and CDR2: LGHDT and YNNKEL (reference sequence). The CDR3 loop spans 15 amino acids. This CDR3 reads CASSPGPDTEYEQYF. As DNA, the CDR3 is TGTGCCAGCAGCCCCGGTCCGGATACCGAGTACGAGCAGTACTTC.

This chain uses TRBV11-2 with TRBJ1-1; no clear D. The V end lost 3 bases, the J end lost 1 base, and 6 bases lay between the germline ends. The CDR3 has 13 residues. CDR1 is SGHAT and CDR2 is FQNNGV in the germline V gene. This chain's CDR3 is CASSFRENTEAFF. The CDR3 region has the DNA TGTGCCAGCAGCTTCCGGGAGAACACTGAAGCTTTCTTT.

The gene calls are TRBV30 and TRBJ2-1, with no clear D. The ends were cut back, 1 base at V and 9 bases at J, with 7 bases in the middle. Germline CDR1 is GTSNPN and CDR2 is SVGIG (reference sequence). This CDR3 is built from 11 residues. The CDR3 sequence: CAWSGTGEQFF. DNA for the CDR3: TGTGCCTGGAGTGGGACCGGTGAGCAGTTCTTC.

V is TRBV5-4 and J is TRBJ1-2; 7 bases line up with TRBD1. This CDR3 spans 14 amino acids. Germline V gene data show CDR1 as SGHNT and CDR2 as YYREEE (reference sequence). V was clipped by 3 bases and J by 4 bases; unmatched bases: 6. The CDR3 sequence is CASSSPGQSYGYTF. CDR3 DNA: TGTGCCAGCAGCTCGCCGGGACAGAGCTATGGCTACACCTTC.

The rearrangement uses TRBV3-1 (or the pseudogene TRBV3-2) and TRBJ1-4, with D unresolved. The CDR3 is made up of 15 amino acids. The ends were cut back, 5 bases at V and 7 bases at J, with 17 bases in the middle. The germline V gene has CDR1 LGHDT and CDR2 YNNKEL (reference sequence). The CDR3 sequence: CASSSGLSKIEKLFF. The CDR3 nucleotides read TGTGCCAGCAGCTCCGGCCTATCAAAGATTGAAAAACTGTTTTTT.

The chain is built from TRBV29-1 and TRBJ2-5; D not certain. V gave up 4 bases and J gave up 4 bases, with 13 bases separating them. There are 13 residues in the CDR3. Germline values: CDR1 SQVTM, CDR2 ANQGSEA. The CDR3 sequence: CSVATGSVETQYF. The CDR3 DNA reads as TGCAGCGTTGCGACGGGCAGTGTAGAGACCCAGTACTTC.

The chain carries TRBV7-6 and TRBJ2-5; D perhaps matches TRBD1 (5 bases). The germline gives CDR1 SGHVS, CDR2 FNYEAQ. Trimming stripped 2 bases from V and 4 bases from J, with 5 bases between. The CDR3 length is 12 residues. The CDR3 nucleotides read TGTGCCAGCAGCTTACAGGGAGAGACCCAGTACTTC. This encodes CASSLQGETQYF.

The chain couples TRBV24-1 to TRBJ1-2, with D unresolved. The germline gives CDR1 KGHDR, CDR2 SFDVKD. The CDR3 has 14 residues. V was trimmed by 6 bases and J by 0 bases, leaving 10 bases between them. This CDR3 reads CATSRADANYGYTF. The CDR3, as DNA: TGTGCCACCAGTAGGGCAGATGCTAACTATGGCTACACCTTC.

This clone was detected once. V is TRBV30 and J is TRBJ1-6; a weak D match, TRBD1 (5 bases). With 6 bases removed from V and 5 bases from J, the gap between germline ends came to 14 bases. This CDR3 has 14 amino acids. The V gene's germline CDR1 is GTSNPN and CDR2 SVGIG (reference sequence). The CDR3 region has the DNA TGTGCCTGCCGAGGGACCGCTAATAATTCACCCCTCCACTTT. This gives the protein CACRGTANNSPLHF.

The CDR3 spells CASSLHKTGAEAFF. Written as DNA, the CDR3 is TGTGCCAGCAGCTTACACAAAACTGGCGCTGAAGCTTTCTTT. This chain connects TRBV7-9 to TRBJ1-1; D call uncertain. Trimming cost V 2 bases and J 6 bases, with 13 bases left between them. Germline CDR1 reads SEHNR; CDR2 reads FQNEAQ (reference sequence). The CDR3 has 14 amino acids.

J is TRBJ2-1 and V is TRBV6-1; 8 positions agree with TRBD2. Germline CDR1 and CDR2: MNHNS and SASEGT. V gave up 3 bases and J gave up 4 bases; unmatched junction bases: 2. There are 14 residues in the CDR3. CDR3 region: CASSELAGYNEQFF. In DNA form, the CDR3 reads TGTGCCAGCAGTGAGTTAGCGGGGTACAATGAGCAGTTCTTC.

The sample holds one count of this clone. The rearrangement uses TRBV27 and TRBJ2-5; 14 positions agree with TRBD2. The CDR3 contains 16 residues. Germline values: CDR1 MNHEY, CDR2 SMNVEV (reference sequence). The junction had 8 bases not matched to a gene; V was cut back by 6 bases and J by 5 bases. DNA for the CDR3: TGTGCCAGCAGACAAACCTGGACTAGCGGGAGGGAGACCCAGTACTTC. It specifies CASRQTWTSGRETQYF.

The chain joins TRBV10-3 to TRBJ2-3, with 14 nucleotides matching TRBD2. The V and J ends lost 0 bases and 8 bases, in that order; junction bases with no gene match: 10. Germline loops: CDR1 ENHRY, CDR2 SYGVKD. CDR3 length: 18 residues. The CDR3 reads CAISESTSGRAEGATQYF. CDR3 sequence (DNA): TGTGCCATCAGTGAGTCGACTAGCGGGAGGGCCGAGGGAGCTACGCAGTATTTT.

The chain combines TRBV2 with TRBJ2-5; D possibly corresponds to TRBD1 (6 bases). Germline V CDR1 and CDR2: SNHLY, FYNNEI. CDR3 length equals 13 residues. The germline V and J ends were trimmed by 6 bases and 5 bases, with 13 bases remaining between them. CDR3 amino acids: CASRAGTMETQYF. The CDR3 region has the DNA TGTGCCAGCAGGGCAGGGACAATGGAGACCCAGTACTTC.